The 11 T cell receptor beta chains given below trace back to one sample, sequenced in a study of TIL therapy for anti-PD-1-resistant metastatic lung cancer. The immunoSEQ assay was v3. Assay used: immunoSEQ multiplex PCR; TCRdb lists only in-frame clones, some missing. The table has 40,000 to 60,000 clones, about 80% seen once. Noted time point: pre-treatment sample, taken before nivolumab and TIL therapy. Sequencing was performed on blood, taken at baseline. All receptors come from a woman aged 25-85 years with non-small cell lung cancer.

This rearrangement joins TRBV7-6 to TRBJ2-7; 7 bases agree with TRBD1. This CDR3 comprises 17 residues. V was clipped by 1 base and J by 2 bases; unmatched bases: 11. CDR1 and CDR2 from the germline V gene are SGHVS and FNYEAQ. The CDR3 nucleotides are TGTGCCAGCAGCTTAGTAGTTAATACAGGGGAACCCTACGAGCAGTACTTC. Translating gives CASSLVVNTGEPYEQYF. Based on the CDR3 plus reference TRBV7-6 and TRBJ2-7, the full variable domain is GAGVSQSPRYKVTKRGQDVALRCDPISGHVSLYWYRQALGQGPEFLTYFNYEAQQDKSGLPNDRFSAERPEGSISTLTIQRTEQRDSAMYRCASSLVVNTGEPYEQYFGPGTRLTVT.

V and J are TRBV10-3 and TRBJ1-1; TRBD1 is a possible D gene (5 bases). V shed 2 bases and J shed 0 bases, with 7 bases lying between them. The CDR3 spans 14 residues. The V gene's germline CDR1 is ENHRY and CDR2 SYGVKD. The CDR3 DNA reads as TGTGCCATCAGTGAGCAGGGATTGAACACTGAAGCTTTCTTT. Amino acid sequence: CAISEQGLNTEAFF.

The chain links TRBV2 to TRBJ1-1, with a tentative D call TRBD1 (5 bases). Trimming removed 2 bases at V and 4 bases at J, with 8 bases between. The CDR3 is made up of 13 amino acids. Germline CDR1 and CDR2: SNHLY and FYNNEI. The CDR3: CASSERGVTEAFF. CDR3 DNA sequence: TGTGCCAGCAGTGAACGGGGGGTCACTGAAGCTTTCTTT.

The rearrangement links TRBV13 to TRBJ1-5; D unclear. The CDR3 is 11 residues long. V lost 4 bases, J lost 11 bases, and 9 bases lay in between. Germline V lookup: CDR1 PRHDT, CDR2 FYEKMQ (reference sequence). CDR3 DNA: TGTGCCAGCAGCTCTACAAAGACCCAGCATTTT. Translated: CASSSTKTQHF.

The genes are TRBV5-1 and TRBJ2-1; TRBD2 matches 10 bases. J lost 6 bases, V lost 4 bases, and 28 bases had no gene match. CDR3 length: 22 amino acids. From germline, CDR1 is SGHRS and CDR2 YFSETQ. The CDR3 loop reads CASSRKPSGGDTVTFLGNEQFF. In nucleotides, the CDR3 is TGCGCCAGCAGCCGAAAACCTAGCGGGGGCGACACCGTTACATTTTTGGGCAATGAGCAGTTCTTC.

This clone appeared a few times. This sequence joins TRBV6-1 and TRBJ2-2; D might be TRBD2 (5 bases). This CDR3 has 13 residues. Germline V gene data show CDR1 as MNHNS and CDR2 as SASEGT. V was trimmed by 7 bases and J by 5 bases, leaving 11 bases between them. In DNA form, the CDR3 reads TGTGCCAGCACCCAGAGGAGGACCGGGGAGCTGTTTTTT. Translated: CASTQRRTGELFF.

This chain connects TRBV5-1 to TRBJ1-2; TRBD1 might be the D (6 bases). The CDR3 spans 15 residues. Trimming took 0 bases from V and 3 from J, leaving 12 bases between them. Looked up from germline, CDR1 is SGHRS and CDR2 is YFSETQ. The CDR3 sequence is CASSLDSPGDYGYTF. In nucleotides, the CDR3 is TGCGCCAGCAGCTTGGACAGCCCAGGGGACTATGGCTACACCTTC. Full variable domain (missing parts from reference TRBV5-1 and TRBJ1-2): KAGVTQTPRYLIKTRGQQVTLSCSPISGHRSVSWYQQTPGQGLQFLFEYFSETQRNKGNFPGRFSGRQFSNSRSEMNVSTLELGDSALYLCASSLDSPGDYGYTFGSGTRLTVV.

V is TRBV5-4 and J is TRBJ2-7; D may match TRBD1 or TRBD2 (5 bases each). This CDR3 contains 14 residues. The germline CDR1 and CDR2 sequences are SGHNT and YYREEE (reference sequence). Between the trimmed V and J ends, which lost 4 bases and 2 bases, there was a span of 13 bases. The CDR3 region is CASSAIRDPYEQYF. The CDR3 nucleotides read TGTGCCAGCAGCGCTATCAGGGACCCCTACGAGCAGTACTTC.

The chain is built from TRBV4-1 and TRBJ1-2; weak D call: TRBD1 (5 bases). V was clipped by 4 bases and J by 8 bases, with 14 bases between them. This CDR3 contains 13 residues. The germline gives CDR1 MGHRA, CDR2 YSYEKL. CDR3 region: CASSPVGVGGYTF. The DNA for the CDR3 is TGCGCCAGCAGCCCTGTGGGGGTGGGCGGCTACACCTTC.

The CDR3 loop reads CASSASGRASEQYF. Here the CDR3 DNA reads TGTGCCAGCAGTGCTAGCGGGAGGGCCTCCGAGCAGTACTTC. The chain is built from TRBV2 and TRBJ2-7, with TRBD2 matching 12 bases. Germline V CDR1 and CDR2: SNHLY, FYNNEI. The CDR3 totals 14 residues. Trimming cost V 4 bases and J 6 bases; bases outside gene matches: 4.

The V and J genes are TRBV6-5 and TRBJ1-4, with 10 bases identical to TRBD1. J gave up 6 bases and V 2 bases, and 6 bases lay outside the gene matches. CDR1 and CDR2 from the germline V gene are MNHEY and SVGAGI. The CDR3 contains 16 residues. CDR3 amino acids: CASSYHPGTGDEKLFF. The DNA of the CDR3 is TGTGCCAGCAGTTACCACCCCGGGACAGGGGATGAAAAACTGTTTTTT.